A single sample gave rise to the 17 T cell receptor beta chains below, sequenced in a study of CD8 T cell repertoires and HIV-1 epitope variants. The antigens of these receptors remain unknown. Clones were sequenced by immunoSEQ multiplex PCR, and TCRdb holds only the in-frame ones, with some missing. The data show about 5,600 clones, just over 65% seen once. Sequenced input: cultured CD8+ T cells derived from PBMCs. These TCRs come from a male donor with HIV.

The J gene is TRBJ2-7, the V gene TRBV29-1, with D uncertain. Germline CDR1 and CDR2: SQVTM and ANQGSEA. CDR3 length: 13 residues. The V end lost 4 bases, the J end lost 0 bases, and 10 bases lay between the germline ends. CDR3: CSVVTSSSYEQYF. The DNA of the CDR3 is TGCAGCGTTGTTACTTCCAGCTCCTACGAGCAGTACTTC.

The chain combines TRBV6-5 with TRBJ1-2, with D perhaps matching TRBD1 (5 bases). This CDR3 is 13 amino acids long. V lost 6 bases and J 2 bases, leaving 10 bases between the germline ends. Germline CDR1 is MNHEY and CDR2 is SVGAGI. CDR3: CASSLQANYGYTF. CDR3 coding DNA: TGTGCCAGCAGCCTACAGGCCAACTATGGCTACACCTTC.

The chain uses TRBV4-3 and TRBJ2-1, with 12 bases matching TRBD2. The CDR3 extends over 18 amino acids. The ends lost 0 bases at V and 7 bases at J; junction bases unmatched: 10. Germline V lookup: CDR1 LGHNA, CDR2 YSLEER. CDR3 DNA: TGCGCCAGCAGCCAAGAAGTAGCTAGCGGGGGGGCCGGGAATGAGCAGTTCTTC. Encoded protein: CASSQEVASGGAGNEQFF.

The chain is built from TRBV28 and TRBJ1-5, with D unresolved. There are 14 residues in the CDR3. Per the germline V gene, CDR1 is MDHEN and CDR2 is SYDVKM. V lost 2 bases to trimming and J lost 3 bases, with 8 bases between them. Here the CDR3 DNA reads TGTGCCAGCAGTTTAAGGGCAGCCAATCAGCCCCAGCATTTT. Encoded protein: CASSLRAANQPQHF.

The rearrangement joins TRBV7-8 to TRBJ2-1, with D possibly TRBD1 on 6 matching bases. V lost 3 bases and J 0 bases, leaving 12 bases between the germline ends. Germline CDR1 SGHVS, CDR2 FQNEAQ. The length of the CDR3 is 16 residues. In DNA, the CDR3 is TGTGCCAGCAGCTTTCACAGGGATAGCTCCTACAATGAGCAGTTCTTC. Translation gives CASSFHRDSSYNEQFF.

In its sample, this clone was seen once. The V gene is TRBV7-8, the J gene TRBJ2-1; possible D gene TRBD2, 5 bases. The CDR3 runs 15 residues. Germline-derived CDR1 and CDR2 are SGHVS and FQNEAQ. Trimming removed 1 base at V and 4 bases at J, with 11 bases between. In nucleotides, the CDR3 is TGTGCCAGCAGCTTAGAGAGCGGTACTTACAATGAGCAGTTCTTC. Amino acid sequence: CASSLESGTYNEQFF.

The chain combines TRBV5-1 with TRBJ1-1; D gene uncertain. The V and J ends lost 0 bases and 4 bases respectively, with 10 bases between them. The V gene's germline CDR1 is SGHRS and CDR2 YFSETQ. This CDR3 has 14 amino acids. The CDR3 nucleotides are TGCGCCAGCAGCTTGGGGGTCCGGGGCACTGAAGCTTTCTTT. Translating it yields CASSLGVRGTEAFF.

Here the CDR3 DNA reads TGTGCCATCAGTGATCAAACTAGGGGAAACTATGGCTACACCTTC. Translated, it gives CAISDQTRGNYGYTF. The chain is built from TRBV10-3 and TRBJ1-2; a possible D gene is TRBD1 (5 bases). There are 15 residues in the CDR3. The germline gives CDR1 ENHRY, CDR2 SYGVKD. V gave up 3 bases and J gave up 2 bases, with 13 bases separating them.

The chain links TRBV10-1 to TRBJ1-2, with TRBD1 matching 7 bases. Looked up from germline, CDR1 is WNHNN and CDR2 is SYGVQD (reference sequence). Unmatched junction bases numbered 8, after V lost 3 bases and J lost 4 bases. The CDR3 spans 15 residues. Written as DNA, the CDR3 is TGCGCCAGCAGTGAAATTAGGGGGCAGGTCTATGGCTACACCTTC. Residues: CASSEIRGQVYGYTF.

The chain combines TRBV2 with TRBJ1-1; D unclear. Germline V gene lookup returns CDR1 SNHLY and CDR2 FYNNEI. CDR3 size: 13 residues. V was shortened by 3 bases and J by 1 base, with 6 bases between the two germline ends. The CDR3 region is CASSDWGNTEAFF. For the CDR3, the DNA is TGTGCCAGCAGTGACTGGGGGAACACTGAAGCTTTCTTT. Using reference TRBV2 and TRBJ1-1 for the parts outside the CDR3, the full variable domain is EPEVTQTPSHQVTQMGQEVILRCVPISNHLYFYWYRQILGQKVEFLVSFYNNEISEKSEIFDDQFSVERPDGSNFTLKIRSTKLEDSAMYFCASSDWGNTEAFFGQGTRLTVV.

This sequence joins TRBV2 and TRBJ1-4, with 8 bases fitting TRBD1. The ends lost 2 bases at V and 10 bases at J; junction bases unmatched: 3. Germline CDR1 and CDR2: SNHLY and FYNNEI. The CDR3 runs to 13 residues. The CDR3 bases are TGTGCCAGCAGTGAACAGGGGGCAGGAAAACTGTTTTTT. Protein product: CASSEQGAGKLFF.

The V call is TRBV9, the J call TRBJ2-7, with a weak D call TRBD2 (6 bases). V was trimmed by 3 bases and J by 3 bases, leaving 13 bases between them. The germline gives CDR1 SGDLS, CDR2 YYNGEE. The length of the CDR3 is 14 residues. In DNA, the CDR3 is TGTGCCAGCAGCGGGGGAGGTGAAGGCTACGAGCAGTACTTC. This codes for CASSGGGEGYEQYF.

V is TRBV7-8 and J is TRBJ1-4; TRBD1 matches at 9 bases. This CDR3 has 14 residues. The germline V gene encodes CDR1 SGHVS and CDR2 FQNEAQ. The V segment lost 6 bases and the J segment 13 bases; nucleotides outside the gene matches: 12. Written as DNA, the CDR3 is TGTGCCAGCAGTGGCGGGACAGGGATAGGGATACTGTTTTTT. This translates into CASSGGTGIGILFF.

In DNA form, the CDR3 reads TGCGCCAGCAGTTTTTATAGCGGGAGAAGGGGAGAGACCCAGTACTTC. Protein product: CASSFYSGRRGETQYF. J is TRBJ2-5 and V is TRBV5-1; 9 nucleotides line up with TRBD2. V trimming: 5 bases; J trimming: 4 bases; junction bases outside the gene matches: 12. CDR1 SGHRS and CDR2 YFSETQ come from the germline V gene. This CDR3 comprises 16 residues.

The rearrangement links TRBV19 to TRBJ2-3; the match to TRBD2 covers 10 bases. The junction had 9 bases not matched to a gene; V was cut back by 3 bases and J by 3 bases. The CDR3 covers 17 residues. CDR1 is LNHDA and CDR2 is SQIVND in the germline V gene (reference sequence). CDR3 residues: CASSIGLAGALTDTQYF. The CDR3 DNA reads TGTGCCAGTAGTATTGGGCTAGCGGGGGCCCTTACAGATACGCAGTATTTT.

This chain links TRBV13 with TRBJ2-7; D is possibly TRBD1 or TRBD2 (5 bases each). Trimming removed 0 bases at V and 5 bases at J, with 5 bases between. The germline gives CDR1 PRHDT, CDR2 FYEKMQ (reference sequence). This CDR3 has 12 residues. The chain's CDR3 is CASSLGGDEQYF. DNA of the CDR3: TGTGCCAGCAGCTTAGGGGGGGACGAGCAGTACTTC.

This clone was seen only a few times. The gene calls are TRBV19 and TRBJ1-1, with D possibly being TRBD1 (5 bases). The CDR3 extends over 12 amino acids. Trimming took off 5 bases at V and 8 bases at J, with 12 bases between the two ends. CDR1 is LNHDA, CDR2 SQIVND, per germline (reference sequence). This CDR3 is CASSPSREEAFF. As DNA, the CDR3 is TGTGCCAGTAGTCCCTCCAGGGAAGAAGCTTTCTTT.